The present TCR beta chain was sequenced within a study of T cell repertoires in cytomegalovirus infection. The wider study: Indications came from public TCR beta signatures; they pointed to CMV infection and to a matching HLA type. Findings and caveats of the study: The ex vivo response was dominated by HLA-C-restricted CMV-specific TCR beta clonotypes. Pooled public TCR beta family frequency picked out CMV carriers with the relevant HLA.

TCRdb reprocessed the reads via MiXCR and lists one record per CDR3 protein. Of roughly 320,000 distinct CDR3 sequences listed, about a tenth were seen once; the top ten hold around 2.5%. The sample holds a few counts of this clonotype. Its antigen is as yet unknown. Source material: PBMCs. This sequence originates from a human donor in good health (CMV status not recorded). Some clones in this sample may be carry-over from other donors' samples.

The CDR3 loop reads CASQVGGGIYNEQFF. Here the CDR3 DNA reads TGCGCCAGCCAGGTCGGGGGGGGGATTTATAATGAGCAGTTCTTC. The chain combines TRBV5-1 with TRBJ2-1, with TRBD2 identical over 8 bases. Germline values: CDR1 SGHRS, CDR2 YFSETQ. V dropped 7 bases and J dropped 7; count of bases not matched to a gene: 13. The CDR3 totals 15 residues.